A selection of T cell receptor beta chains follows, all from one sample in a study of shared clonotypes between healthy human individuals. Repertoires were generated with immunoSEQ multiplex PCR, while TCRdb's copy carries only in-frame clones and drops some. Of roughly 2 million clones detected, roughly 94% appear once; the ten largest clones hold more than 0.1%. Source material: naive CD4+ T cells sorted from blood. Every receptor here comes from a man younger than 30 in good health. Both conserved end residues are part of each CDR3. The order of the fields is V gene, clone size, D gene, J gene, CDR3 protein, CDR3 DNA. D genes are given only for firm matches. Size tells how often a clone was seen (once, few, many) or the class of an expanded clone, and some rows leave it out.

TRBV29-1	.	.	TRBJ2-2	CSVRGLPNTGELFF	TGCAGCGTGAGAGGACTCCCGAACACCGGGGAGCTGTTTTTT
TRBV11-3	many	TRBD1	TRBJ2-3	CASSPGQGTDTQYF	TGTGCCAGCAGCCCGGGACAGGGCACAGATACGCAGTATTTT
TRBV27	.	TRBD1	TRBJ1-2	CASSLLSSTGPGYTF	TGTGCCAGCAGTCTCCTCTCCTCGACAGGGCCTGGCTACACCTTC
TRBV6-6	.	.	TRBJ1-5	CASSYLAGANQPQHF	TGTGCCAGCAGTTACCTAGCCGGGGCCAATCAGCCCCAGCATTTT
TRBV27	.	.	TRBJ1-3	CASSLSASSGNTIYF	TGTGCCAGCAGTTTATCTGCTAGCTCTGGAAACACCATATATTTT
TRBV7-2	.	TRBD1	TRBJ1-3	CASSLWGQFSGNTIYF	TGTGCCAGCAGCTTATGGGGACAGTTCTCTGGAAACACCATATATTTT
TRBV5-6	.	TRBD2	TRBJ2-3	CASSLRTSGRADTQYF	TGTGCCAGCAGCTTGAGAACTAGCGGGAGGGCAGATACGCAGTATTTT
TRBV28	.	.	TRBJ1-2	CASRADSSVGYTF	TGTGCCAGCAGGGCCGACAGCTCTGTGGGCTACACCTTC
TRBV5-1	.	.	TRBJ2-1	CASSLGSGARLNEQFF	TGCGCCAGCAGCTTGGGGTCGGGCGCTAGGCTAAATGAGCAGTTCTTC
TRBV2	.	.	TRBJ2-6	CASREQAGANVLTF	TGTGCCAGCAGGGAGCAAGCGGGGGCCAACGTCCTGACTTTC
TRBV11-1	once	.	TRBJ2-3	CASSFQGSQYF	TGTGCCAGCAGCTTTCAGGGTTCCCAGTATTTT
TRBV19	.	TRBD2	TRBJ2-5	CATRERGQETQYF	TGTGCCACTCGGGAGCGGGGCCAAGAGACCCAGTACTTC
TRBV9	.	.	TRBJ1-3	CASSVAGFSGNTIYF	TGTGCCAGCAGCGTCGCAGGGTTCTCTGGAAACACCATATATTTT
TRBV7-2	.	TRBD2	TRBJ2-3	CASSRAGAEDTQYF	TGTGCCAGCAGCCGAGCGGGAGCCGAAGATACGCAGTATTTT
TRBV5-4	.	TRBD1	TRBJ1-6	CASSRGQYNSPLHF	TGTGCCAGCAGTAGGGGACAGTATAATTCACCCCTCCACTTT
TRBV19	.	.	TRBJ1-5	CASQTLAGTSNQPQHF	TGTGCCAGTCAAACCCTGGCGGGGACTAGCAATCAGCCCCAGCATTTT
TRBV28	.	.	TRBJ2-1	CASSLRSSYNEQFF	TGTGCCAGCAGCCTACGGAGCTCCTACAATGAGCAGTTCTTC
TRBV15	.	.	TRBJ2-5	CATSREGLGRETQYF	TGTGCCACCAGCAGAGAGGGACTCGGCCGAGAGACCCAGTACTTC
TRBV6-5	.	.	TRBJ1-4	CASSTGREKLFF	TGTGCCAGCAGTACGGGAAGGGAAAAACTGTTTTTT
TRBV18	.	TRBD2	TRBJ2-5	CASSRLAEETQYF	TGTGCCAGCTCGCGACTAGCGGAAGAGACCCAGTACTTC
TRBV30	.	.	TRBJ1-2	CAWSVRAGYTF	TGTGCCTGGAGTGTAAGGGCGGGCTACACCTTC
TRBV7-2	.	TRBD1	TRBJ1-4	CASSQAGTGSEKLFF	TGTGCCAGCAGCCAAGCCGGGACAGGTTCCGAAAAACTGTTTTTT
TRBV4-1	.	TRBD2	TRBJ2-3	CASSQEVGGADTQYF	TGCGCCAGCAGCCAAGAGGTTGGGGGGGCAGATACGCAGTATTTT
TRBV6-5	.	.	TRBJ2-5	CASSSGAETQYF	TGTGCCAGCAGCTCCGGGGCGGAGACCCAGTACTTC
TRBV2	.	TRBD1	TRBJ1-4	CASSVPRGLGEKLFF	TGTGCCAGCAGTGTCCCTAGGGGGCTAGGGGAAAAACTGTTTTTT
TRBV5-4	.	.	TRBJ1-2	CASSSGGNYGYTF	TGTGCCAGCAGCTCGGGAGGGAACTATGGCTACACCTTC